What follows are 9 T cell receptor beta chains derived from one specimen sequenced in a study of shared clonotypes between healthy human individuals. Produced via immunoSEQ multiplex PCR; TCRdb's table is partial and in-frame only. The sample holds about 560,000 clones; around 78% are singletons and the top ten take around 11%. Sample: PBMCs. The receptors originated from a woman aged 40 to 55 in good health. Some clones in this sample may be carry-over from other donors' samples.

The genes are TRBV5-4 and TRBJ2-3; 16 nucleotides align to TRBD2. CDR3 size: 19 residues. The germline V gene encodes CDR1 SGHNT and CDR2 YYREEE (reference sequence). Trimming took 4 bases from V and 3 from J; bases not matched to a gene: 11. This CDR3 is CASSPGTSGRAYSTDTQYF. DNA for the CDR3: TGTGCCAGCAGCCCGGGGACTAGCGGGAGGGCCTATTCTACAGATACGCAGTATTTT. The entire variable domain, with the rest obtained from reference TRBV5-4 and TRBJ2-3, is as follows: ETGVTQSPTHLIKTRGQQVTLRCSSQSGHNTVSWYQQALGQGPQFIFQYYREEENGRGNFPPRFSGLQFPNYSSELNVNALELDDSALYLCASSPGTSGRAYSTDTQYFGPGTRLTVL.

This clone was observed many times. The chain joins TRBV2 to TRBJ1-5, with TRBD1 matching 9 bases. V dropped 5 bases and J dropped 3; count of bases not matched to a gene: 5. The CDR3 length is 15 residues. Germline V lookup: CDR1 SNHLY, CDR2 FYNNEI. CDR3 nucleotide sequence: TGTGCCAGCAGTCGGGACAGGGCCTCCAATCAGCCCCAGCATTTT. This translates into CASSRDRASNQPQHF.

As to this clone: A read error may account for a junction end that differs from germline. The chain combines TRBV27 with TRBJ2-5, with 8 bases matching TRBD2. The germline CDR1 and CDR2 sequences are MNHEY and SMNVEV (reference sequence). This CDR3 region has 14 residues. The CDR3 nucleotides read TGTGCCAGCGGTTTGGGGAGCGGGGGAGAGACCCAGTACTTC. It yields the protein CASGLGSGGETQYF.

The sample holds one count of this clone. With only one base between it and a far larger clone, this is likely a read error. The chain links TRBV5-1 to TRBJ1-5; D is ambiguous. The ends were cut back, 4 bases at V and 0 bases at J, with 23 bases in the middle. This CDR3 spans 19 amino acids. CDR1 and CDR2 (germline): SGHRS, YFSETQ. The CDR3 loop is CASSPPQTRPEHSNQPQHF. CDR3 DNA sequence: TGCGCCAGCAGCCCTCCCCAGACCCGACCCGAACATAGCAATCAGCCCCAGCATTTT.

V usage is TRBV19 and J usage is TRBJ1-2; a possible D gene is TRBD1 (5 bases). The CDR3 loop spans 15 amino acids. Trimming removed 10 bases at V and 6 bases at J, with 24 bases between. Germline CDR1 and CDR2: LNHDA and SQIVND (reference sequence). The CDR3 DNA reads TGTGCCACCCGGGACCGCCAGGGTTTTTCGAATGGCTACACCTTC. Residues: CATRDRQGFSNGYTF.

The chain is built from TRBV15 and TRBJ2-3, with 10 bases identical to TRBD2. The CDR3 has 18 residues. Trimming cost V 0 bases and J 4 bases; bases outside gene matches: 10. Germline lookup yields CDR1 LNHNV and CDR2 YYDKDF (reference sequence). DNA of the CDR3: TGTGCCACCAGCAGAGAAATCTCCACTAGCGGGACTTCAGATACGCAGTATTTT. As protein: CATSREISTSGTSDTQYF.

The chain recombines TRBV30 with TRBJ1-6, with D perhaps TRBD1 (5 bases). Per germline, CDR1 GTSNPN and CDR2 SVGIG (reference sequence). The CDR3 is 12 amino acids. V shed 1 base and J shed 9 bases, with 7 bases lying between them. The chain's CDR3 is CAWSEQVSPLHF. In DNA, the CDR3 is TGTGCCTGGAGTGAACAGGTTTCACCCCTCCACTTT.

The genes are TRBV29-1 and TRBJ1-2, with 7 bases lining up with TRBD1. From germline, CDR1 is SQVTM and CDR2 ANQGSEA. CDR3 length: 12 residues. Trimming took 5 bases from V and 2 from J; bases not matched to a gene: 2. The CDR3 loop is CSVTGQNYGYTF. The CDR3 coding sequence is TGCAGCGTTACGGGACAGAACTATGGCTACACCTTC.

The gene calls are TRBV21-1 and TRBJ2-1; whether TRBD2, the table's D call, matches the DNA was not checked. TRBV21-1 has pseudogene status. CDR3 length equals 19 residues. CDR3 protein: CASSNRTSGDSSSYNEQFF. DNA of the CDR3: TGTGCCAGCAGCAACCGGACTAGCGGGGATTCTAGCTCCTACAATGAGCAGTTCTTC.